This T cell receptor beta chain was observed in a study of OX40 agonist ivuxolimab in advanced cancers. Across the whole study: Ivuxolimab, an antibody acting as an agonist of OX40 (CD134), was used to treat patients. The diagnoses of dose-escalation patients were hepatocellular carcinoma, melanoma, renal cell or head and neck cancer.

Germline CDR1 and CDR2: SGHAT and FQNNGV. The J segment lost 5 bases and the V segment lost 4 bases, leaving 7 bases of the junction unmatched. The CDR3 sequence is 15 residues long. The table lists this clone with a few counts. Different DNA sequences within this sample yield the same CDR3. The data were produced by immunoSEQ multiplex PCR, yet TCRdb's version contains in-frame clones alone and is incomplete. Of 60,000 to 75,000 clones listed, about 80% are singletons. The clonotype originates from an adult with an advanced solid tumor such as melanoma, head and neck, liver or kidney cancer. This chain links TRBV11-2 with TRBJ2-3; TRBD2 agrees at 9 bases. The sample was CD4+ or CD8+ T cells sorted from blood, taken in a trial of the OX40 agonist ivuxolimab. In DNA, the CDR3 is TGTGCCAGCAGCTCCCTTGCGGGGGGGCGAGATACGCAGTATTTT. Its protein is CASSSLAGGRDTQYF.